This entry is about one T cell receptor beta chain. The sample originates from a study of blood T cell repertoires in COVID-19. The germline V gene has CDR1 SGHTA and CDR2 FQGNSA. With 4 bases clipped from V and 7 bases from J, the junction kept 14 bases outside the gene matches. The CDR3 runs to 18 residues. Generated by immunoSEQ multiplex PCR, the TCRdb table keeps only in-frame clones and is missing some. This table holds 200,000 to 300,000 clones, approximately 80% found once. This sequence was found in a woman aged 60 to 75 with active or convalescent COVID-19. The sequenced material came from peripheral blood. The V call is TRBV7-2, the J call TRBJ2-5; 14 nucleotides line up with TRBD2. CDR3 protein: CASSSSPRLAGGRGTQYF. The CDR3 DNA is TGTGCCAGCAGCTCCAGCCCTAGACTAGCGGGAGGGAGGGGGACCCAGTACTTC.